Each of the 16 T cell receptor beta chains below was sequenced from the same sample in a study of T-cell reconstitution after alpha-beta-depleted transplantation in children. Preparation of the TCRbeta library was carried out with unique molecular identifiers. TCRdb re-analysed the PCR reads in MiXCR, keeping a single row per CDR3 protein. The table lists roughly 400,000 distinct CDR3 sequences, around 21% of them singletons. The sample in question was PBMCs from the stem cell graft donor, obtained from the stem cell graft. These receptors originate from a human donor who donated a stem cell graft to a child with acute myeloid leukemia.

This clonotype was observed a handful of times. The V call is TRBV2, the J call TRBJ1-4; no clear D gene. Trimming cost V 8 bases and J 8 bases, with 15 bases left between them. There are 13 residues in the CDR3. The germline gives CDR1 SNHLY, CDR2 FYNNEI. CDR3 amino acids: CASRKDQFEKLFF. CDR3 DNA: TGTGCCAGCCGCAAGGACCAATTCGAAAAACTGTTTTTT. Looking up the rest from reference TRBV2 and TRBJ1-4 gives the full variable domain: EPEVTQTPSHQVTQMGQEVILRCVPISNHLYFYWYRQILGQKVEFLVSFYNNEISEKSEIFDDQFSVERPDGSNFTLKIRSTKLEDSAMYFCASRKDQFEKLFFGSGTQLSVL.

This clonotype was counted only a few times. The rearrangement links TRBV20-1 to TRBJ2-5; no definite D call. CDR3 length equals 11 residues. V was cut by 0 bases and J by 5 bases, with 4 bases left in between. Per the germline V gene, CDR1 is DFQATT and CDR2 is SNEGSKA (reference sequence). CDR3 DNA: TGCAGTGCTAGAGATTTTGAGACCCAGTACTTC. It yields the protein CSARDFETQYF.

CDR3 sequence reads: CASVSVGETQYF. In DNA, the CDR3 is TGTGCCAGTGTCAGCGTGGGGGAGACCCAGTACTTC. The rearrangement joins TRBV7-2 to TRBJ2-5; D is unclear. V was clipped by 9 bases and J by 5 bases, with 13 bases between them. This CDR3 has 12 residues. Germline CDR1 reads SGHTA; CDR2 reads FQGNSA.

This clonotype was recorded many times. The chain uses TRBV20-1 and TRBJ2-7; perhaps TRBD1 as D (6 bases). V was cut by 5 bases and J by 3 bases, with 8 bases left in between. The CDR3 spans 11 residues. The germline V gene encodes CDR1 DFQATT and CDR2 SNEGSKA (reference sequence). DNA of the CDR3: TGCAGTGCTTCAGGGGACTACGAGCAGTACTTC. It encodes CSASGDYEQYF.

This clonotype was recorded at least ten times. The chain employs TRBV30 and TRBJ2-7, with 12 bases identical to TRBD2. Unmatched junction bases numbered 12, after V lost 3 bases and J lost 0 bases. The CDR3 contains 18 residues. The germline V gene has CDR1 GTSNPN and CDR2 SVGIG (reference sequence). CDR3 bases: TGTGCCTGGAGCAGAGGACTAGCGGGGTCTCTTAGCTCCTACGAGCAGTACTTC. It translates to CAWSRGLAGSLSSYEQYF.

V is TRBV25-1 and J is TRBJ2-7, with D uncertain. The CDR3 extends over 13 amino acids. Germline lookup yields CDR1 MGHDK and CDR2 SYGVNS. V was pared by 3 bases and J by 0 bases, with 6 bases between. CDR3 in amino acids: CASSDYVSYEQYF. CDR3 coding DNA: TGTGCCAGCAGTGATTATGTCTCCTACGAGCAGTACTTC.

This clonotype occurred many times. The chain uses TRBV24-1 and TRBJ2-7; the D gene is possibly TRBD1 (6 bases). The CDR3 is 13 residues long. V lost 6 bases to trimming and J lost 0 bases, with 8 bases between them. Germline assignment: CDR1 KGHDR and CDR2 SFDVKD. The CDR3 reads CATSSRGSYEQYF. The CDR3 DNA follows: TGTGCCACCAGTTCCAGGGGCTCCTACGAGCAGTACTTC.

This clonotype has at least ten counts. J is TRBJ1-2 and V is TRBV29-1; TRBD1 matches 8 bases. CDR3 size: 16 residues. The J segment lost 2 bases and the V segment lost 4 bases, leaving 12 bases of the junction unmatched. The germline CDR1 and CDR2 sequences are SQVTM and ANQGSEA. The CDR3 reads CSVGRGLERSNYGYTF. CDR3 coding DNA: TGCAGCGTTGGCAGGGGGCTTGAGAGGTCGAACTATGGCTACACCTTC.

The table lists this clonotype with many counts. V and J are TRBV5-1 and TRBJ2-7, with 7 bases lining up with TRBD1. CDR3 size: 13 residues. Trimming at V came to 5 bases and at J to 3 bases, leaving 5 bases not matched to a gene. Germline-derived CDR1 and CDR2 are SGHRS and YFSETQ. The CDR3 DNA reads TGCGCCAGCAGTGGACAGGCCCGCTACGAGCAGTACTTC. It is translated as CASSGQARYEQYF. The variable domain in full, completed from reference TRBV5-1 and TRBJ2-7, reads KAGVTQTPRYLIKTRGQQVTLSCSPISGHRSVSWYQQTPGQGLQFLFEYFSETQRNKGNFPGRFSGRQFSNSRSEMNVSTLELGDSALYLCASSGQARYEQYFGPGTRLTVT.

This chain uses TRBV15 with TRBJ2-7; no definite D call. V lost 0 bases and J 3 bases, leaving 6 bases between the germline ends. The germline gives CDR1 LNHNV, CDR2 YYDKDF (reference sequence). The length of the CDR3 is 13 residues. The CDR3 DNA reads TGTGCCACCAGCAGAGATAGGGTCTACGAGCAGTACTTC. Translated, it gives CATSRDRVYEQYF.

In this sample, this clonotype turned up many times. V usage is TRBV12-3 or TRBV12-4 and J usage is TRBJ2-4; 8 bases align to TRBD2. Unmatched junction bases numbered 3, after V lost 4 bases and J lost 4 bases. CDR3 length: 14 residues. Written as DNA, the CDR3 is TGTGCCAGCAGTTCATTAGCGGGAAAAAACATTCAGTACTTC. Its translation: CASSSLAGKNIQYF.

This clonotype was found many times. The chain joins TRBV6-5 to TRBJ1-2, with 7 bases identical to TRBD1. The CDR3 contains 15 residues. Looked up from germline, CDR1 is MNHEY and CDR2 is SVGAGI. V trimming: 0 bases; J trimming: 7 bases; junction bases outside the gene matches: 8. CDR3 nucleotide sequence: TGTGCCAGCAGTTACTCGAAAGGGGGCGAGGGTGGCTACACCTTC. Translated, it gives CASSYSKGGEGGYTF.

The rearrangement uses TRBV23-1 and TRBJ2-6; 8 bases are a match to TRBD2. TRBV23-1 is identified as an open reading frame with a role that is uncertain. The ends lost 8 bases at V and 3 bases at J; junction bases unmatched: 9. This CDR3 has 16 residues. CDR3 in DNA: TGCGCCAGCTCCGGGAGGGGGGTGGATGGGGCCAACGTCCTGACTTTC. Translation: CASSGRGVDGANVLTF.

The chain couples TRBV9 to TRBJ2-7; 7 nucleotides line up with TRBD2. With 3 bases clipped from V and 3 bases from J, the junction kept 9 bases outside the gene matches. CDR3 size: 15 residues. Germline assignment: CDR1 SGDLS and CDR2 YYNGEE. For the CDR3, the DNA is TGTGCCAGCAGCGGGCAGAATAGCGGGCACTACGAGCAGTACTTC. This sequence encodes CASSGQNSGHYEQYF.

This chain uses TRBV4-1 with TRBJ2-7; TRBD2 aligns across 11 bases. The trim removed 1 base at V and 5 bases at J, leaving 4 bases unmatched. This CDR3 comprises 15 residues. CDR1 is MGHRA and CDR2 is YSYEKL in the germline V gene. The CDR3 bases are TGCGCCAGCAGCCAAGCTCTAGCGGGAGGAAACGAGCAGTACTTC. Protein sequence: CASSQALAGGNEQYF.

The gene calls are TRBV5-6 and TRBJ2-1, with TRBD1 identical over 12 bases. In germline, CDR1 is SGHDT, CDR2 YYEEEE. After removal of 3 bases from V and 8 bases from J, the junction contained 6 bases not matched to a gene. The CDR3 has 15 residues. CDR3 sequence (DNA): TGTGCCAGCAGCTGGGGGACAGGGGGCCGCGATGAGCAGTTCTTC. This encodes CASSWGTGGRDEQFF.